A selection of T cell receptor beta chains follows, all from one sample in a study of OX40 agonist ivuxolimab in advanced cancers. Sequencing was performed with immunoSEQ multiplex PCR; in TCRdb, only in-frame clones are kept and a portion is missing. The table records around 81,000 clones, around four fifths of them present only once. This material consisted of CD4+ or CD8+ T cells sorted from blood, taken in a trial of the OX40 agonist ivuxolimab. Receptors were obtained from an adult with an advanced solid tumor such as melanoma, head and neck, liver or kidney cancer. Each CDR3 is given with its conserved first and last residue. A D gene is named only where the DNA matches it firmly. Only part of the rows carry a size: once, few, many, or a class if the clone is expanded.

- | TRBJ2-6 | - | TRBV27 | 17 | TGTGCCGGCAGTAGTCTCACGCTACAAAGTCGGGCCAACGTCCTGACTTTC | CAGSSLTLQSRANVLTF
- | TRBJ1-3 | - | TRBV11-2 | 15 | TGTGCCAGCAGCTTAGTCAGGGGACAAGGAAACACCATATATTTT | CASSLVRGQGNTIYF
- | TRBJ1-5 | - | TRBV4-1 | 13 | TGCGCCAGCAGCCAAGGACCCCTGAGGCCCCAGCATTTT | CASSQGPLRPQHF
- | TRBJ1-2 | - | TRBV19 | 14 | TGTGCCAGTAGTCGACAGGCTACTAACTATGGCTACACCTTC | CASSRQATNYGYTF
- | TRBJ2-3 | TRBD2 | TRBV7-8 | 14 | TGTGCCAGCAGCTTAACTAGCGGTGCAGATACGCAGTATTTT | CASSLTSGADTQYF
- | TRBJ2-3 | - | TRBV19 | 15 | TGTGCCAGTAGTATCACGGGGGCTAGCACAGATACGCAGTATTTT | CASSITGASTDTQYF
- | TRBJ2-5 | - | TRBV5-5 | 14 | TGTGCCAGCGGCCCCGGGGGAGCCCAAGAGACCCAGTACTTC | CASGPGGAQETQYF
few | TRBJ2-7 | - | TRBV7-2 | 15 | TGTGCCAGCAGCTTAAACCCGGGCGGATCCTACGAGCAGTACTTC | CASSLNPGGSYEQYF
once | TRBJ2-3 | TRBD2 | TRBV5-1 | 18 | TGCGCCAGCAGCCCTGGGACTAGCGGGGGGGCCGGGGCAGATACGCAGTATTTT | CASSPGTSGGAGADTQYF
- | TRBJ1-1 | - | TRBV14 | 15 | TGTGCCAGCAGCCAAGAAGGAAACTACAGGGCTGAAGCTTTCTTT | CASSQEGNYRAEAFF
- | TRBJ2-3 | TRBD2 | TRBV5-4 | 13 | TGTGCCAGCGCACCTAGCGGGGGTTTTCCGCAGTATTTT | CASAPSGGFPQYF
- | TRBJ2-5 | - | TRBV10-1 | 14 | TGCGCCAGCAGTACTACAGGGATGGGAGAGACCCAGTACTTC | CASSTTGMGETQYF
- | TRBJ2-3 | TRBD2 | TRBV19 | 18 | TGTGCCAGTAGTGTGGGACTAGCGGGAGGTTTTCGGGCAGATACGCAGTATTTT | CASSVGLAGGFRADTQYF
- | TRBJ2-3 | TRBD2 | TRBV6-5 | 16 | TGTGCCAGCAGTTATCAGGCGCTAGCGGGCACAGATACGCAGTATTTT | CASSYQALAGTDTQYF
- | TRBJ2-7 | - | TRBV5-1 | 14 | TGCGCCAGCAGCTTGGACAGGGCAAACAACGAGCAGTACTTC | CASSLDRANNEQYF
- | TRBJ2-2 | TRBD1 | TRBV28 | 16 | TGTGCCAGCAGTTTACGGACAGGGCTGAACACCGGGGAGCTGTTTTTT | CASSLRTGLNTGELFF
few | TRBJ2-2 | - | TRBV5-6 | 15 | TGTGCCAGCAGCTTGGTTCAGGGCGACACCGGGGAGCTGTTTTTT | CASSLVQGDTGELFF
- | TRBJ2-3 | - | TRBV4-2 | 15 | TGTGCCAGCAGCCGACAAACCGGGAGCACAGATACGCAGTATTTT | CASSRQTGSTDTQYF
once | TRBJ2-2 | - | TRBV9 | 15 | TGTGCCAGCAGCGTAGGGCACCCGGACACCGGGGAGCTGTTTTTT | CASSVGHPDTGELFF